One and the same sample provided the 32 T cell receptor beta chains below, sequenced in a study of cytomegalovirus exposure and HLA in healthy donors. Primers included in the PCR were 60 Vbeta and 13 Jbeta primers. Libraries were prepared by immunoSEQ multiplex PCR; TCRdb keeps only in-frame clonotypes and omits some of them. There are almost 200,000 clones in the sample; roughly four fifths occur only once, and 1.5% to 2% lies in the top ten. Sequencing input: PBMCs. The receptors stem from a young man in good health and CMV-seronegative.

The V and J genes are TRBV6-1 and TRBJ1-2; 9 nucleotides align to TRBD1. The CDR3 is 14 amino acids. Germline V gene sequence: CDR1 MNHNS, CDR2 SASEGT. Unmatched junction bases numbered 6, after V lost 4 bases and J lost 6 bases. CDR3 in amino acids: CASSGTQGADGYTF. The CDR3 nucleotides are TGTGCCAGCAGTGGTACACAGGGGGCGGATGGCTACACCTTC.

This chain joins TRBV10-1 and TRBJ2-2; TRBD1 agrees at 9 bases. The CDR3 extends over 17 amino acids. From germline, CDR1 is WNHNN and CDR2 SYGVQD (reference sequence). The ends lost 0 bases at V and 3 bases at J; junction bases unmatched: 5. CDR3 amino acids: CASSESQDRGYTGELFF. CDR3 coding DNA: TGCGCCAGCAGTGAGTCGCAGGACAGGGGATACACCGGGGAGCTGTTTTTT.

The genes are TRBV2 and TRBJ2-7, with 9 nucleotides matching TRBD2. The CDR3 extends over 14 amino acids. Germline V CDR1 and CDR2: SNHLY, FYNNEI. The trim removed 7 bases at V and 4 bases at J, leaving 8 bases unmatched. CDR3 bases: TGTGCCAGCAAGCCTGGCCTAGCGGGGTACGAGCAGTACTTC. This sequence encodes CASKPGLAGYEQYF.

The chain employs TRBV5-5 and TRBJ1-1, with a tentative D call TRBD1 (5 bases). The CDR3 has 16 residues. Looked up from germline, CDR1 is SGHKS and CDR2 is YYEKEE (reference sequence). V was shortened by 6 bases and J by 7 bases, with 25 bases between the two germline ends. This CDR3 reads CASNSRDSRPSSEAFF. The CDR3 DNA reads as TGTGCCAGCAACTCACGGGACTCCCGGCCGAGTAGTGAAGCTTTCTTT.

This rearrangement joins TRBV28 to TRBJ2-7, with a tentative D call TRBD2 (6 bases). Deletions cut 2 bases from V and 4 bases from J, with 12 bases between. Germline-derived CDR1 and CDR2 are MDHEN and SYDVKM. This CDR3 region has 14 residues. CDR3 sequence (DNA): TGTGCCAGCAGTTTAGAAGCAGGGACTTACGAGCAGTACTTC. Protein: CASSLEAGTYEQYF.

The rearrangement joins TRBV29-1 to TRBJ2-5; 9 bases line up with TRBD2. With the DNA end fitting TRBJ2-7 better, the J assignment may be wrong. This CDR3 comprises 14 residues. In germline, CDR1 is SQVTM, CDR2 ANQGSEA. In DNA form, the CDR3 reads TGCAGCGTCCGGAGGGCGGGAGGGTCCTACGAGCAGTACTTC. Its protein product is CSVRRAGGSYEQYF.

The genes are TRBV14 and TRBJ2-7; 9 bases align to TRBD2. This CDR3 is built from 14 residues. V dropped 3 bases and J dropped 3; count of bases not matched to a gene: 3. CDR1 is SGHDN, CDR2 FVKESK, per germline. The CDR3 is CASSQGLAYYEQYF. CDR3 nucleotide sequence: TGTGCCAGCAGCCAGGGACTAGCCTACTACGAGCAGTACTTC.

This chain links TRBV28 with TRBJ1-2; weak D call: TRBD1 (6 bases). There are 15 residues in the CDR3. Trimming cost V 7 bases and J 3 bases, with 18 bases left between them. Germline CDR1 is MDHEN and CDR2 is SYDVKM. The CDR3 protein is CASKERAQGYYGYTF. The CDR3 DNA reads as TGTGCCAGCAAGGAGAGGGCGCAGGGGTACTATGGCTACACCTTC.

This chain connects TRBV20-1 to TRBJ1-2; D is perhaps TRBD1 (6 bases). The CDR3 consists of 11 residues. The germline gives CDR1 DFQATT, CDR2 SNEGSKA (reference sequence). CDR3 coding DNA: TGCAGGACCCTTCGGGGGGGCGACTACACCTTC. Protein: CRTLRGGDYTF.

This sequence joins TRBV9 and TRBJ2-3, with TRBD2 identical over 8 bases. The length of the CDR3 is 14 residues. V lost 7 bases to trimming and J lost 2 bases; unmatched junction nucleotides: 6. Germline V gene sequence: CDR1 SGDLS, CDR2 YYNGEE. DNA of the CDR3: TGTGCCAGCGGAAGACTAGCGCTCACAGATACGCAGTATTTT. It yields the protein CASGRLALTDTQYF.

The chain carries TRBV19 and TRBJ2-1, with TRBD2 matching 7 bases. From germline, CDR1 is LNHDA and CDR2 SQIVND (reference sequence). There are 14 residues in the CDR3. The ends lost 5 bases at V and 5 bases at J; junction bases unmatched: 6. The CDR3 DNA is TGTGCCAGTAGTGCCCTAGCGGAGCACAATGAGCAGTTCTTC. This sequence encodes CASSALAEHNEQFF.

The V gene is TRBV30, the J gene TRBJ2-2; 8 bases line up with TRBD1. Germline loops: CDR1 GTSNPN, CDR2 SVGIG (reference sequence). Trimming at V came to 4 bases and at J to 7 bases, leaving 14 bases not matched to a gene. The CDR3 sequence is 16 residues long. The CDR3 coding sequence is TGTGCCTGGAAAAGGGACAGGACCTTGATGGGCGGGGAGCTGTTTTTT. Translating gives CAWKRDRTLMGGELFF.

The J gene is TRBJ2-7, the V gene TRBV7-6; possibly TRBD1 for D (6 bases). The V and J ends lost 5 bases and 5 bases respectively, with 16 bases between them. Per germline, CDR1 SGHVS and CDR2 FNYEAQ. This CDR3 region has 14 residues. The CDR3 region has the DNA TGTGCCAGCAGCCTAAGGGACAAGTGGGACGAGCAGTACTTC. This codes for CASSLRDKWDEQYF.

V is TRBV6-6 and J is TRBJ2-5, with D perhaps matching TRBD2 (6 bases). V shed 5 bases and J shed 7 bases, with 14 bases lying between them. CDR1 is MNHNY, CDR2 SVGAGI, per germline (reference sequence). This CDR3 comprises 13 residues. The DNA for the CDR3 is TGTGCCAGCAGTCAGACTAGTGGTCGGACCCAGTACTTC. It is translated as CASSQTSGRTQYF.

The chain recombines TRBV27 with TRBJ2-7, with 8 bases fitting TRBD1. This CDR3 contains 14 residues. The ends lost 4 bases at V and 2 bases at J; junction bases unmatched: 4. Per the germline V gene, CDR1 is MNHEY and CDR2 is SMNVEV (reference sequence). The CDR3 DNA sequence: TGTGCCAGCAGTTATCAGGGGGCCCCCTACGAGCAGTACTTC. This translates into CASSYQGAPYEQYF.

This sequence joins TRBV6-1 and TRBJ2-4, with D perhaps matching TRBD1 (7 bases). Germline V gene lookup returns CDR1 MNHNS and CDR2 SASEGT. The CDR3 has 15 amino acids. Trimming left V 2 bases short and J 7 bases short, with 15 bases between. CDR3 DNA sequence: TGTGCCAGCAGTGAATATGAGGGGGGACAGAACATTCAGTACTTC. It codes for CASSEYEGGQNIQYF.

The gene calls are TRBV7-3 and TRBJ1-2; 12 bases are shared with TRBD1. The CDR3 length is 16 residues. Trimming took 1 base from V and 8 from J; bases not matched to a gene: 8. CDR1 and CDR2 (germline): SGHTA, FQGTGA. CDR3 sequence (DNA): TGTGCCAGCAGCTTAAGTCCCGGGACAGGGGGCTACGGCTACACCTTC. This translates into CASSLSPGTGGYGYTF. The whole variable domain, remainder taken from reference TRBV7-3 and TRBJ1-2, is GAGVSQTPSNKVTEKGKYVELRCDPISGHTALYWYRQSLGQGPEFLIYFQGTGAADDSGLPNDRFFAVRPEGSVSTLKIQRTERGDSAVYLCASSLSPGTGGYGYTFGSGTRLTVV.

This clone was seen once. The rearrangement uses TRBV7-7 and TRBJ2-7; no firm D call. The CDR3 runs to 13 residues. The V gene lost 5 bases and the J gene lost 7 bases, with 15 bases spanning the gap. From germline, CDR1 is SSHAT and CDR2 FNYEAQ (reference sequence). CDR3 coding DNA: TGTGCCAGCAGCCCCAATAAGAACCTAGAGCAGTACTTC. It encodes CASSPNKNLEQYF.

The chain joins TRBV28 to TRBJ2-7; D unresolved. CDR1 and CDR2 from the germline V gene are MDHEN and SYDVKM. V lost 7 bases and J lost 6, with 10 bases in between. The length of the CDR3 is 11 residues. The CDR3 DNA sequence: TGTGCCAGCAAATTTGCGTCCGAGCAGTACTTC. It codes for CASKFASEQYF.

The V and J genes are TRBV5-6 and TRBJ1-5, with no clear D. This CDR3 region has 13 residues. Germline V lookup: CDR1 SGHDT, CDR2 YYEEEE. V was cut by 0 bases and J by 7 bases, with 8 bases left in between. CDR3 in amino acids: CASSLAVGQPQHF. CDR3 bases: TGTGCCAGCAGCTTGGCTGTCGGGCAGCCCCAGCATTTT.

This chain links TRBV28 with TRBJ2-1, with 7 bases aligning to TRBD2. From germline, CDR1 is MDHEN and CDR2 SYDVKM. V lost 4 bases to trimming and J lost 10 bases; unmatched junction nucleotides: 1. This CDR3 is built from 11 residues. For the CDR3, the DNA is TGTGCCAGCAGTTCCGGGAGGGAGCAGTTCTTC. Protein product: CASSSGREQFF.

There are a few counts of this clone. This chain joins TRBV5-1 and TRBJ1-1, with 8 bases identical to TRBD1. This CDR3 has 14 amino acids. Germline loops: CDR1 SGHRS, CDR2 YFSETQ. Trimming took 4 bases from V and 1 from J; bases not matched to a gene: 3. The CDR3 nucleotides are TGCGCCAGCAGCATACAGGGGGGGAACACTGAAGCTTTCTTT. Residues: CASSIQGGNTEAFF. Variable domain in full (rest from reference TRBV5-1 and TRBJ1-1): KAGVTQTPRYLIKTRGQQVTLSCSPISGHRSVSWYQQTPGQGLQFLFEYFSETQRNKGNFPGRFSGRQFSNSRSEMNVSTLELGDSALYLCASSIQGGNTEAFFGQGTRLTVV.

This clone was seen only a few times. The CDR3 reads CASSYGPTLEQYF. The CDR3 nucleotides read TGTGCCAGCAGTTACGGCCCGACATTAGAGCAGTACTTC. The genes are TRBV6-5 and TRBJ2-7, with D uncertain. The V gene lost 2 bases and the J gene lost 7 bases, with 12 bases spanning the gap. The CDR3 runs 13 residues. Germline CDR1 reads MNHEY; CDR2 reads SVGAGI.

This chain uses TRBV30 with TRBJ2-3; maybe TRBD2 (6 bases). CDR1 is GTSNPN, CDR2 SVGIG, per germline (reference sequence). V lost 2 bases to trimming and J lost 2 bases, with 11 bases between them. This CDR3 has 14 amino acids. CDR3 DNA: TGTGCCTGGAGTCTTAGCGGCCACACAGATACGCAGTATTTT. Its protein is CAWSLSGHTDTQYF.

V is TRBV7-9 and J is TRBJ2-7, with 11 bases that match TRBD2. Trimming took 1 base from V and 2 from J; bases not matched to a gene: 1. Germline V lookup: CDR1 SEHNR, CDR2 FQNEAQ (reference sequence). This CDR3 has 15 amino acids. The DNA for the CDR3 is TGTGCCAGCAGCTTAGAACTAGCGGGAGCCTACGAGCAGTACTTC. Its protein is CASSLELAGAYEQYF. The full variable domain, with the rest looked up from reference TRBV7-9 and TRBJ2-7, is DTGVSQNPRHKITKRGQNVTFRCDPISEHNRLYWYRQTLGQGPEFLTYFQNEAQLEKSRLLSDRFSAERPKGSFSTLEIQRTEQGDSAMYLCASSLELAGAYEQYFGPGTRLTVT.

This clone was seen a single time. The chain combines TRBV28 with TRBJ1-1; possible D gene TRBD1, 6 bases. This CDR3 is built from 13 residues. Trimming took off 3 bases at V and 10 bases at J, with 15 bases between the two ends. CDR1 is MDHEN, CDR2 SYDVKM, per germline. The CDR3 bases are TGTGCCAGCAGTTTCCGCTCAGGGGTTCGAGCTTTCTTT. Its translation: CASSFRSGVRAFF.

This clone has only a few counts. This sequence joins TRBV5-1 and TRBJ2-7; TRBD1 is a possible D gene (6 bases). Germline lookup yields CDR1 SGHRS and CDR2 YFSETQ. V shed 2 bases and J shed 2 bases, with 8 bases lying between them. The CDR3 length is 13 residues. CDR3: CASSFGGPYEQYF. For the CDR3, the DNA is TGCGCCAGCAGCTTTGGGGGCCCCTACGAGCAGTACTTC. Full variable domain (missing parts from reference TRBV5-1 and TRBJ2-7): KAGVTQTPRYLIKTRGQQVTLSCSPISGHRSVSWYQQTPGQGLQFLFEYFSETQRNKGNFPGRFSGRQFSNSRSEMNVSTLELGDSALYLCASSFGGPYEQYFGPGTRLTVT.

This clone showed up just a few times. The J gene is TRBJ2-1, the V gene TRBV5-3, with a tentative D call TRBD1 (5 bases). TRBV5-3 is an ORF; its function is uncertain. V lost 4 bases and J lost 15, with 20 bases in between. The CDR3 extends over 13 amino acids. CDR3 region: CARSQAINQTAFF. CDR3 DNA: TGTGCCAGAAGCCAAGCCATCAACCAGACAGCGTTCTTC.

V usage is TRBV4-2 and J usage is TRBJ2-5; D may be TRBD2 (6 bases). Germline V gene lookup returns CDR1 LGHNA and CDR2 YNFKEQ. The CDR3 covers 16 residues. The V gene lost 0 bases and the J gene lost 0 bases, with 11 bases spanning the gap. In DNA form, the CDR3 reads TGTGCCAGCAGCCAAGATGGAGGGAGCGACCAAGAGACCCAGTACTTC. The encoded protein is CASSQDGGSDQETQYF.

For the CDR3, the DNA is TGTGCCAGCAGTGTGGACAGGGCAAGCTCCTACGAGCAGTACTTC. Translated: CASSVDRASSYEQYF. This chain joins TRBV2 and TRBJ2-7; 8 bases align to TRBD1. The V segment lost 4 bases and the J segment 0 bases; nucleotides outside the gene matches: 5. Germline-derived CDR1 and CDR2 are SNHLY and FYNNEI. This CDR3 is built from 15 residues.

This chain connects TRBV2 to TRBJ2-2, with 7 bases lining up with TRBD1. Per the germline V gene, CDR1 is SNHLY and CDR2 is FYNNEI. Unmatched junction bases numbered 5, after V lost 8 bases and J lost 5 bases. The CDR3 is 13 residues long. The CDR3: CASRDRETGELFF. CDR3 DNA: TGTGCCAGCCGGGACAGAGAAACCGGGGAGCTGTTTTTT.

The rearrangement links TRBV19 to TRBJ2-3, with TRBD1 as a possible D gene (6 bases). Trimming took off 7 bases at V and 2 bases at J, with 25 bases between the two ends. The CDR3 runs 18 residues. The germline CDR1 and CDR2 sequences are LNHDA and SQIVND (reference sequence). Here the CDR3 reads CASTGYGGRGGLTDTQYF. The CDR3 DNA follows: TGTGCCAGTACTGGATATGGGGGCAGGGGCGGGCTCACAGATACGCAGTATTTT.